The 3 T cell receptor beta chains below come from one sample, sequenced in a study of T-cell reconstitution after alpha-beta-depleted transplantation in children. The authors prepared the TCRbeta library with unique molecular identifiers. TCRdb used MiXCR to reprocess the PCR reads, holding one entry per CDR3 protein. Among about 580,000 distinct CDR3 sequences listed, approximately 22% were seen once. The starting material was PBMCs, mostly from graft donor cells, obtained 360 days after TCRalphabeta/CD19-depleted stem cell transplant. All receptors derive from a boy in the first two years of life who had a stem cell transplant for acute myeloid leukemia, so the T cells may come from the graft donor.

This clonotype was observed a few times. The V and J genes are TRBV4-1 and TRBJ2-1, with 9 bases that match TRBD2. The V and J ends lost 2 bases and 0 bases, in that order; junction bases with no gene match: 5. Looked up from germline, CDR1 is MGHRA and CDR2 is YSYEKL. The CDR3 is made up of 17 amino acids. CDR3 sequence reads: CASSQSLAGSSYNEQFF. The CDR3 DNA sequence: TGCGCCAGCAGCCAAAGCCTAGCGGGGAGCTCCTACAATGAGCAGTTCTTC.

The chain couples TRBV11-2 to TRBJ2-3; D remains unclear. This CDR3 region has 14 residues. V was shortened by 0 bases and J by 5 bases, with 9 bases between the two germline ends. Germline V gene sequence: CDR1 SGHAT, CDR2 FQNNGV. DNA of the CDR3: TGTGCCAGCAGCTTAGAGGACCCGCGAGATACGCAGTATTTT. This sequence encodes CASSLEDPRDTQYF.

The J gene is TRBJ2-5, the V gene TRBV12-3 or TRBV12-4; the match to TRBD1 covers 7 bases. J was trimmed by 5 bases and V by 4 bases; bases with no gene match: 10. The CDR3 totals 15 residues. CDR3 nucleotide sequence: TGTGCCAGCAGTTCTCCCGACAGGGCTAAGGAGACCCAGTACTTC. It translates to CASSSPDRAKETQYF.